The clone carrying this T cell receptor beta chain appeared many times. Its antigen is not identified. The sample originates from a study of regulatory T cells in long-lasting Graves disease. Points from the study as a whole: Accuracy was possibly reduced by small sample size. Favoring TRBV28, TRBJ1-2 and TRBJ2-5 was a feature seen in persistent disease.

This CDR3 contains 14 residues. CDR1 and CDR2 from the germline V gene are SGHRS and YFSETQ. V was pared by 5 bases and J by 2 bases, with 13 bases between. Sample time point: newly diagnosed GD, antithyroid drugs for less than 3 months. Extracted RNA from PBMCs served as the source of the TCR library. Peripheral blood, approximately 9 milliliters per patient, was collected in EDTA tubes. Building of the TCR beta libraries involved iRepertoire HTBI primers and Arm-PCR of CDR3 regions. TCRdb used MiXCR to reprocess the multiplex PCR reads, holding one entry per CDR3 protein. The repertoire holds hundreds of thousands of distinct CDR3 sequences, with around 15% as singletons. These data were also filed under a second study, of T cells in Graves' hyperthyroidism and ophthalmopathy. From that second work: During a first-round RT-PCR of the TCR CDR3, the HTBI primer set was used.

The rearrangement links TRBV5-1 to TRBJ1-1; D is ambiguous. Sequencing used peripheral blood mononuclear cells (PBMCs), obtained at new diagnosis, from a patient treated with antithyroid drugs. The source of this sequence is a man between 40 and 49 years old with Graves disease. The CDR3 region has the DNA TGCGCCAGCAGAACGGGAACATCTAACACTGAAGCTTTCTTT. It encodes CASRTGTSNTEAFF.